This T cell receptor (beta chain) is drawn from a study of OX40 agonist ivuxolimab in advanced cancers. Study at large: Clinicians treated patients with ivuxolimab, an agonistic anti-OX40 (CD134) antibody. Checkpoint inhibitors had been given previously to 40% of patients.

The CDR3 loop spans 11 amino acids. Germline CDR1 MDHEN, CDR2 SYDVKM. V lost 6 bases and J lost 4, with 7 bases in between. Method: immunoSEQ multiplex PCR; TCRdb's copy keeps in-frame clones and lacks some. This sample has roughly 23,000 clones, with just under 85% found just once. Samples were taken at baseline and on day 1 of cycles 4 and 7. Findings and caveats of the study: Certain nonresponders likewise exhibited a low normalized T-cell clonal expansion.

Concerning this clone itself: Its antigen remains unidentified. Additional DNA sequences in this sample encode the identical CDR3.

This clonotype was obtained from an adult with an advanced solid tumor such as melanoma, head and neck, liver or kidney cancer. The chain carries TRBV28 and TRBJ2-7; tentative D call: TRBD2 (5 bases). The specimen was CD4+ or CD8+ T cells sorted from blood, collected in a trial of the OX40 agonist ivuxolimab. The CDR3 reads CASSPGYEQYF. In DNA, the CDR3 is TGTGCCAGCAGCCCGGGGTACGAGCAGTACTTC.